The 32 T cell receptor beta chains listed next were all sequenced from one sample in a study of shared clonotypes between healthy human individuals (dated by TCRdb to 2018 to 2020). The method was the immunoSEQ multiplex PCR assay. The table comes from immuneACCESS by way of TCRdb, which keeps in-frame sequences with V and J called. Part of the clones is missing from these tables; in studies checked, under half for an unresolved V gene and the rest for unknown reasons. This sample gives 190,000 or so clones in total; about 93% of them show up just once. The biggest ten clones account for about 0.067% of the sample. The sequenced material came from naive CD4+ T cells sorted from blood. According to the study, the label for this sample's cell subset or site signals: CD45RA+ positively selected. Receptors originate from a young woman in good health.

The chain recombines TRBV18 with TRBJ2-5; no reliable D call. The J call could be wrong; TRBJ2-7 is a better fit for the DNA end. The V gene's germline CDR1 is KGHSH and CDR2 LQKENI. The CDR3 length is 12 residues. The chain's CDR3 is CASSLPSYEQYF. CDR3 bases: TGTGCCAGCTCACTACCCAGCTACGAGCAGTACTTC.

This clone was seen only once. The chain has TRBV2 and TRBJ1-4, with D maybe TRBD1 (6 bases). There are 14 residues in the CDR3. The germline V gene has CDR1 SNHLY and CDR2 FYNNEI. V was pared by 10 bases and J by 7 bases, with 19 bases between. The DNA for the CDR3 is TGTGCCACCGGGGGGGCGTCGGTGGGTGAAAAACTGTTTTTT. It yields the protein CATGGASVGEKLFF. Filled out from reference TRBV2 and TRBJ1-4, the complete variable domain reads EPEVTQTPSHQVTQMGQEVILRCVPISNHLYFYWYRQILGQKVEFLVSFYNNEISEKSEIFDDQFSVERPDGSNFTLKIRSTKLEDSAMYFCATGGASVGEKLFFGSGTQLSVL.

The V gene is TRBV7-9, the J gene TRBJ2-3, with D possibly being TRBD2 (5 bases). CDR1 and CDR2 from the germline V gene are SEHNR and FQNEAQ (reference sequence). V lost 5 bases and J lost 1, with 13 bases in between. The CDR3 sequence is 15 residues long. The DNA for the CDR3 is TGTGCCAGCAGCGTAAGCGGCCTCGGCACAGATACGCAGTATTTT. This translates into CASSVSGLGTDTQYF.

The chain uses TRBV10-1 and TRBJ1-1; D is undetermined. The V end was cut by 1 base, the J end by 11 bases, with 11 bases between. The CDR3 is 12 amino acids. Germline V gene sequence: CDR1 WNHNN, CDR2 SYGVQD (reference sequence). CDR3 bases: TGCGCCAGCAGTGAGTGGAGTGGGAGGGCTTTCTTT. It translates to CASSEWSGRAFF.

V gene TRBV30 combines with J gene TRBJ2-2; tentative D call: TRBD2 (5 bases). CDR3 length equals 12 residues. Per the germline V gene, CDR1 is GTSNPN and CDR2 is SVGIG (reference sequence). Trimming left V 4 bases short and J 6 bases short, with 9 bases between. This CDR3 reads CAWTLVPGELFF. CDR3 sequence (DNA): TGTGCCTGGACACTAGTCCCCGGGGAGCTGTTTTTT.

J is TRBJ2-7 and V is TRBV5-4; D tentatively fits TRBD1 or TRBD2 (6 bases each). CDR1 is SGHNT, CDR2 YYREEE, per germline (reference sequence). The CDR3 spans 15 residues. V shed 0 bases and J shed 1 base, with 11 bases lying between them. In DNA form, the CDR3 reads TGTGCCAGCAGCTTGGGACGGGGGCAATCCTACGAGCAGTACTTC. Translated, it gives CASSLGRGQSYEQYF.

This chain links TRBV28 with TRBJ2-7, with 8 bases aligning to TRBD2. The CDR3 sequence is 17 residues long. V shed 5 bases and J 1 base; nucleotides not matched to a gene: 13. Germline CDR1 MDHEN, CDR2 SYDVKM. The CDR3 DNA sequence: TGTGCCAGCAGTCTCCCCTTTGGAGCTAGCGGGTCCTACGAGCAGTACTTC. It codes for CASSLPFGASGSYEQYF.

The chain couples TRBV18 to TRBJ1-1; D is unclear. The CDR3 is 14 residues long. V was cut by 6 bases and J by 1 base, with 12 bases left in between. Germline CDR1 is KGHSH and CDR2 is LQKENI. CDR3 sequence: CASSRLTENTEAFF. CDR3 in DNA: TGTGCCAGCTCCCGACTGACCGAGAACACTGAAGCTTTCTTT.

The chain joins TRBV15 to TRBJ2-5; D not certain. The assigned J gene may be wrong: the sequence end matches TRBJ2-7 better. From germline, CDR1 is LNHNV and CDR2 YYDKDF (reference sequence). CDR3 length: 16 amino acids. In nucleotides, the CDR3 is TGTGCCACCAGCAGAGCCCGAGACTCCGGCTCCTACGAGCAGTACTTC. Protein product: CATSRARDSGSYEQYF.

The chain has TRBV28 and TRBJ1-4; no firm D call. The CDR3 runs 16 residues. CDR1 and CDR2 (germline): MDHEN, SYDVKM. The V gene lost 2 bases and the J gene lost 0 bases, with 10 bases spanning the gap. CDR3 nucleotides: TGTGCCAGCAGTTTAGGAACGTCCGCAACTAATGAAAAACTGTTTTTT. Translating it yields CASSLGTSATNEKLFF.

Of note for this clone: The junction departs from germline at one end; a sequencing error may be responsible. CDR3: CSAREAETQYF. The CDR3 region has the DNA TGCAGTGCGAGAGAGGCCGAGACCCAGTACTTC. The chain employs TRBV20-1 and TRBJ2-5; no clear D gene. The germline CDR1 and CDR2 sequences are DFQATT and SNEGSKA (reference sequence). The CDR3 is made up of 11 amino acids.

The CDR3 DNA reads as TGTGCCAGCAGCTCCGTCCGGGACACTTCCTACGAGCAGTACTTC. Protein product: CASSSVRDTSYEQYF. The V gene is TRBV11-2, the J gene TRBJ2-7, with D perhaps matching TRBD1 (6 bases). There are 15 residues in the CDR3. Between the trimmed V and J ends, which lost 4 bases and 1 base, there was a span of 14 bases. Germline CDR1 and CDR2: SGHAT and FQNNGV. Variable domain in full (rest from reference TRBV11-2 and TRBJ2-7): EAGVAQSPRYKIIEKRQSVAFWCNPISGHATLYWYQQILGQGPKLLIQFQNNGVVDDSQLPKDRFSAERLKGVDSTLKIQPAKLEDSAVYLCASSSVRDTSYEQYFGPGTRLTVT.

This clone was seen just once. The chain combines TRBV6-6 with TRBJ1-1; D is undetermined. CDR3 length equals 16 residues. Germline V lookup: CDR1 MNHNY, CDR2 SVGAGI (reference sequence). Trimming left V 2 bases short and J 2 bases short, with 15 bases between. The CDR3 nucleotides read TGTGCCAGCAGTTACGGGGAAACGGGCGAAAACACTGAAGCTTTCTTT. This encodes CASSYGETGENTEAFF.

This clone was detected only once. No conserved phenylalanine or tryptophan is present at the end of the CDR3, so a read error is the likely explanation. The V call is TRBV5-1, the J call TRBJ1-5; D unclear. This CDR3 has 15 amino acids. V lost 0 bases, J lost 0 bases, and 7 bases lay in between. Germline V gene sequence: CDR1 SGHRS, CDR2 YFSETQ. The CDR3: CASSLAGYSNQPQHL. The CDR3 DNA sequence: TGCGCCAGCAGCTTGGCCGGCTATAGCAATCAGCCCCAGCATCTT.

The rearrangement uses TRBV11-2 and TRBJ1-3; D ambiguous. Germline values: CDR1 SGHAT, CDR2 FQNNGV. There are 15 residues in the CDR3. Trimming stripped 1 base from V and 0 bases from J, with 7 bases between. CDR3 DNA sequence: TGTGCCAGCAGCTTAGTCAGAGGCTCTGGAAACACCATATATTTT. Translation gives CASSLVRGSGNTIYF.

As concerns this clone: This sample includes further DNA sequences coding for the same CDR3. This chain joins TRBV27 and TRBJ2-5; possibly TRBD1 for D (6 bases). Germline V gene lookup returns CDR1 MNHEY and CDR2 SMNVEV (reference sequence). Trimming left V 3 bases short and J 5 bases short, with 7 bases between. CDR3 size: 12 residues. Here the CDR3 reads CASSLRGETQYF. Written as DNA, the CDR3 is TGTGCCAGCAGTTTGAGGGGGGAGACCCAGTACTTC.

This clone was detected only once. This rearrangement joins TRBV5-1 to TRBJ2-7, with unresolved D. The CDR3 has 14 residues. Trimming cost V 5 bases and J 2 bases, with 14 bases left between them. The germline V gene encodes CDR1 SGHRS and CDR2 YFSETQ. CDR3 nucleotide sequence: TGCGCCAGCAGGTCGGCGAGGACCACCTACGAGCAGTACTTC. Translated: CASRSARTTYEQYF.

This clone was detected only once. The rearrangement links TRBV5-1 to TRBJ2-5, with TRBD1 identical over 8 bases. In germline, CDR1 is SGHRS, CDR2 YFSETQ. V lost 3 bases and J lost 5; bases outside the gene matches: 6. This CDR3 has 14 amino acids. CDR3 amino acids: CASSSVTGAETQYF. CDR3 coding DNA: TGCGCCAGCAGCTCGGTGACAGGGGCCGAGACCCAGTACTTC.

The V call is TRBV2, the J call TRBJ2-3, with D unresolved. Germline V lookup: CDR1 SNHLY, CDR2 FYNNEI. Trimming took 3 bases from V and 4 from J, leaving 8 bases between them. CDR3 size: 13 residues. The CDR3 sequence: CASSDDRADTQYF. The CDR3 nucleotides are TGTGCCAGCAGTGACGACCGGGCAGATACGCAGTATTTT.

The CDR3 loop is CASSYSQGAREKLFF. The CDR3 bases are TGTGCCAGCAGTTACTCCCAGGGGGCGCGGGAAAAACTGTTTTTT. V usage is TRBV6-6 and J usage is TRBJ1-4; the match to TRBD1 covers 8 bases. Unmatched junction bases numbered 5, after V lost 0 bases and J lost 8 bases. Germline V gene data show CDR1 as MNHNY and CDR2 as SVGAGI (reference sequence). The CDR3 runs to 15 residues.

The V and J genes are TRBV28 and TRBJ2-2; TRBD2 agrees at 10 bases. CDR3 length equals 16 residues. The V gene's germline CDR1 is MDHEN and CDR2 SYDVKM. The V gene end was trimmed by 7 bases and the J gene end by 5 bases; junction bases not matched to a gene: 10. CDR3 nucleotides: TGTGCCAGCATGAGCGGGAGGGCCCTAAGAACCGGGGAGCTGTTTTTT. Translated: CASMSGRALRTGELFF. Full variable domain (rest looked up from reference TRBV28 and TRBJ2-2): DVKVTQSSRYLVKRTGEKVFLECVQDMDHENMFWYRQDPGLGLRLIYFSYDVKMKEKGDIPEGYSVSREKKERFSLILESASTNQTSMYLCASMSGRALRTGELFFGEGSRLTVL.

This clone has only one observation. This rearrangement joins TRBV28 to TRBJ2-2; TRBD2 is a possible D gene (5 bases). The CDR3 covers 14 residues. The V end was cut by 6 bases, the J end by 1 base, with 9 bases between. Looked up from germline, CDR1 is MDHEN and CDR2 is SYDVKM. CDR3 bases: TGTGCCAGCAGGAAGGACTTGAACACCGGGGAGCTGTTTTTT. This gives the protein CASRKDLNTGELFF.

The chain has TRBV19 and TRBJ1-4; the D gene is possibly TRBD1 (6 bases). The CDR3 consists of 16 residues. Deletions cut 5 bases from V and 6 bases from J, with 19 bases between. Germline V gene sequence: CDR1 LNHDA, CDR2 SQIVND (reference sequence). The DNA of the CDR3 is TGTGCCAGTAGTCCGTCCTCGGGGGGCATGGATGAAAAACTGTTTTTT. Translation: CASSPSSGGMDEKLFF.

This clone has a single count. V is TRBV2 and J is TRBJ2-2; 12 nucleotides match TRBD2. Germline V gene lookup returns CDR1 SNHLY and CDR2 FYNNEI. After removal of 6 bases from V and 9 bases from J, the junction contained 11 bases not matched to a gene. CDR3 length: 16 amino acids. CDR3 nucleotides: TGTGCCAGCAGAGGACTAGCGGGAAAGGCCTGGAGGGAGCTGTTTTTT. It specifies CASRGLAGKAWRELFF.

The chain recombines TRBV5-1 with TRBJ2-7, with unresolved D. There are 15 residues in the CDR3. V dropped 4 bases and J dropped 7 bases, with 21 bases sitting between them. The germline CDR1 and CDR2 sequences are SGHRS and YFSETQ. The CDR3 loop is CASSSTPVLGREQYF. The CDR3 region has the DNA TGCGCCAGCAGCAGCACGCCGGTTCTAGGTCGGGAGCAGTACTTC.

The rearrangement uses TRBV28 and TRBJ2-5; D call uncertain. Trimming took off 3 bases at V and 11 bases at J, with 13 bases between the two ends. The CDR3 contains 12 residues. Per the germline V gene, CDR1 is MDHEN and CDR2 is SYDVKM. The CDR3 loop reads CASSFRPTEQYF. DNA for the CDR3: TGTGCCAGCAGTTTTCGGCCCACTGAGCAGTACTTC. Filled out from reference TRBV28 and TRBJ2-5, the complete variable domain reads DVKVTQSSRYLVKRTGEKVFLECVQDMDHENMFWYRQDPGLGLRLIYFSYDVKMKEKGDIPEGYSVSREKKERFSLILESASTNQTSMYLCASSFRPTEQYFGPGTRLLVL.

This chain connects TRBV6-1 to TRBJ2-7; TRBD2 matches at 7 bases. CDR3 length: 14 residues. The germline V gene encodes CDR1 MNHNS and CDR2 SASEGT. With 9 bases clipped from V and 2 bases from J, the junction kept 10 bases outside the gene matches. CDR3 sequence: CASSISGPTYEQYF. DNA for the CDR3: TGTGCCAGTTCGATTAGCGGGCCAACCTACGAGCAGTACTTC.

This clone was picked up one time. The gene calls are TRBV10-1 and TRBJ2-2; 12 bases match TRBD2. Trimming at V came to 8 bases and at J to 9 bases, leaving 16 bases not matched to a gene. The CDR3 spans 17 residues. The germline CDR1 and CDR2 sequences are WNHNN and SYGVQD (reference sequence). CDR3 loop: CASRLAGEAFSTRELFF. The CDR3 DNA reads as TGCGCCAGCCGACTAGCGGGAGAAGCCTTTTCTACTAGGGAGCTGTTTTTT.

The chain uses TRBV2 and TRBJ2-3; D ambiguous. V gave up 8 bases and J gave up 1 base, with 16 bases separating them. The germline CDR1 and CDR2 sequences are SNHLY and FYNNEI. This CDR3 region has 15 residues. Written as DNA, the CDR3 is TGTGCCAGCTCCTCCCAAGGATTGGGCACAGATACGCAGTATTTT. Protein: CASSSQGLGTDTQYF.

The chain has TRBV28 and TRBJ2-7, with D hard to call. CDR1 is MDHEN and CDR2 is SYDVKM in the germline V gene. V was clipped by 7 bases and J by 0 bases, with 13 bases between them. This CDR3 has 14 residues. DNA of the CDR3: TGTGCCAGCACCATGGACGGTAGCTCCTACGAGCAGTACTTC. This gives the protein CASTMDGSSYEQYF.

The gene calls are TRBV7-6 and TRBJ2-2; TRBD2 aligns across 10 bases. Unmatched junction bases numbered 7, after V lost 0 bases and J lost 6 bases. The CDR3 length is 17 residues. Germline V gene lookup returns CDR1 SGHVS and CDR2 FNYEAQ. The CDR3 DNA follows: TGTGCCAGCAGCTTAGCGGGGGGTCTAGCGGGAGCCGGGGAGCTGTTTTTT. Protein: CASSLAGGLAGAGELFF.

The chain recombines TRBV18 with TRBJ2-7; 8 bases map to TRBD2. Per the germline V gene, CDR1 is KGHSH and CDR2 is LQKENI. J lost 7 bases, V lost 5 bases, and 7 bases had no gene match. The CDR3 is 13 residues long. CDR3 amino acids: CASSGSREGEQYF. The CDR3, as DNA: TGTGCCAGCTCAGGCTCCCGGGAGGGAGAGCAGTACTTC.